The rows below give T cell receptor beta chains drawn from one sample of a study of OX40 agonist ivuxolimab in advanced cancers. The protocol was immunoSEQ multiplex PCR, while the TCRdb copy is restricted to in-frame clones and leaves out a portion. The sample consists of 60,000 to 100,000 clones, roughly 92% of them appearing once. This sample comprised CD4+ or CD8+ T cells sorted from blood, obtained in a trial of the OX40 agonist ivuxolimab. These receptors all stem from an adult with an advanced solid tumor such as melanoma, head and neck, liver or kidney cancer. CDR3s leave out the opening cysteine and the closing phenylalanine or tryptophan.

J: TRBJ2-7; V: TRBV7-2; CDR3: ASRLFSGGANYEQY
J: TRBJ2-3; V: TRBV7-9; CDR3: ASSLVQEGDTQY
J: TRBJ1-2; V: TRBV5-6; CDR3: ASSLPGGSHPYGYT
J: TRBJ2-1; V: TRBV19; CDR3: ASSITGSDEQF
J: TRBJ2-7; V: TRBV7-9; CDR3: ASSSPGAGEQY
J: TRBJ2-6; V: TRBV13; CDR3: ASSYEGGAGANVLT
J: TRBJ2-7; V: TRBV9; CDR3: ASSVGFSSYEQY
J: TRBJ2-5; V: TRBV11-2; CDR3: ASSFIAGGETQY
J: TRBJ1-5; V: TRBV27; CDR3: ASTPSEGDVNQPQH
J: TRBJ2-7; V: TRBV9; CDR3: ASSVEFRDRGHYEQY
J: TRBJ2-3; V: TRBV9; CDR3: ASSSPSGGPAGTQY
J: TRBJ1-2; V: TRBV10-2; CDR3: ATMEGNYGYT
J: TRBJ2-7; V: TRBV27; CDR3: ASSLGGYEQY
J: TRBJ2-2; V: TRBV30; CDR3: AWSSGTVNTGELF
J: TRBJ1-1; V: TRBV7-9; CDR3: ASSPTRVEAF
J: TRBJ2-7; V: TRBV7-8; CDR3: ASSTYRALDEQY
J: TRBJ2-7; V: TRBV10-1; CDR3: ASSEGAGGSYEQY
J: TRBJ1-6; V: TRBV6-1; CDR3: ASSGILQGLFYNSPLH
J: TRBJ1-2; V: TRBV19; CDR3: ASSIGLETRIYGYT
J: TRBJ2-3; V: TRBV6-1; CDR3: ASSLKRGTTDTQY
J: TRBJ1-6; V: TRBV10-3; CDR3: AISEPGTGGINSPLH
J: TRBJ1-4; V: TRBV4-3; CDR3: ASSQDPGQINEKLF
J: TRBJ2-7; V: TRBV27; CDR3: ASSPSWGGDPYEQY
J: TRBJ2-1; V: TRBV15; CDR3: ATSVAAGGNHEQF
J: TRBJ2-3; V: TRBV9; CDR3: ASSVQGAVTDTQY
J: TRBJ2-5; V: TRBV4-3; CDR3: ASVWEKLPFRETQY
J: TRBJ2-4; V: TRBV27; CDR3: ASSTRTGAENIQY
J: TRBJ2-2; V: TRBV6-4; CDR3: ASSDSMGPGIAGELF
J: TRBJ2-5; V: TRBV27; CDR3: ASSLWVGETQY
J: TRBJ1-2; V: TRBV6-5; CDR3: ASRTGGWSYGYT
J: TRBJ2-7; V: TRBV29-1; CDR3: SVEMAGGRNYEQY
J: TRBJ2-2; V: TRBV6-5; CDR3: ASSSTGENTGELF
J: TRBJ1-5; V: TRBV6-5; CDR3: ASTPRPGYNQPQH
J: TRBJ2-6; V: TRBV2; CDR3: ASTLKGRGHQLSSGANVLT
J: TRBJ1-5; V: TRBV6-5; CDR3: ASRLTGNQPQH
J: TRBJ1-1; V: TRBV4-1; CDR3: ASSPYPGNPDSGAF
J: TRBJ2-2; V: TRBV5-6; CDR3: ASSVSGEVTGELF
J: TRBJ1-5; V: TRBV5-6; CDR3: ASSFGPGRGSNQPQH
J: TRBJ2-7; V: TRBV5-1; CDR3: ASSSGPAYEQY
J: TRBJ1-1; V: TRBV14; CDR3: ASSPEYYTEAF
J: TRBJ2-1; V: TRBV23-1; CDR3: AKGQGIDEQF
J: TRBJ1-2; V: TRBV29-1; CDR3: SVDGDGNYGYT
J: TRBJ2-1; V: TRBV7-9; CDR3: ASVKTFSDYNEQF
J: TRBJ2-5; V: TRBV6-5; CDR3: ASSPWAGSQETQY
J: TRBJ1-5; V: TRBV5-1; CDR3: ASSQRGDQPQH
J: TRBJ1-1; V: TRBV6-5; CDR3: ASSYSDRTEAF
J: TRBJ1-1; V: TRBV13; CDR3: ASSSGHVNTEAF
J: TRBJ1-5; V: TRBV9; CDR3: ASSVGGSQPQH
J: TRBJ1-5; V: TRBV21-1; CDR3: ASSKLRGRGPQH
J: TRBJ1-1; V: TRBV4-2; CDR3: ASSQGMGGAYTEAF